The clone carrying this T cell receptor (beta chain) is a singleton in its sample. Its antigen is still unknown. Time point defined: time of PML onset. Detection of JC virus DNA in cerebrospinal fluid confirmed PML diagnosed from clinical and MRI findings. This entry comes from a study of multiple sclerosis patients with progressive multifocal leukoencephalopathy. Method: immunoSEQ multiplex PCR; TCRdb's copy keeps in-frame clones and lacks some. The sample shows roughly 30,000 clones, around 90% of them seen only once. Study results and caveats: Before and during natalizumab, the clones expanded at PML already existed.

The germline gives CDR1 MNHEY, CDR2 SMNVEV (reference sequence). The CDR3 is 15 residues long. V lost 0 bases to trimming and J lost 4 bases, with 10 bases between them. The rearrangement joins TRBV27 to TRBJ2-1, with D perhaps matching TRBD1 or TRBD2 (6 bases each). This sequence was found in a woman aged 40-49 years with progressive multifocal leukoencephalopathy. The material was PBMCs, obtained from a patient treated with natalizumab. The CDR3 reads CASSLSQGRYNEQFF. The CDR3 DNA is TGTGCCAGCAGTTTATCGCAGGGGAGGTACAATGAGCAGTTCTTC.